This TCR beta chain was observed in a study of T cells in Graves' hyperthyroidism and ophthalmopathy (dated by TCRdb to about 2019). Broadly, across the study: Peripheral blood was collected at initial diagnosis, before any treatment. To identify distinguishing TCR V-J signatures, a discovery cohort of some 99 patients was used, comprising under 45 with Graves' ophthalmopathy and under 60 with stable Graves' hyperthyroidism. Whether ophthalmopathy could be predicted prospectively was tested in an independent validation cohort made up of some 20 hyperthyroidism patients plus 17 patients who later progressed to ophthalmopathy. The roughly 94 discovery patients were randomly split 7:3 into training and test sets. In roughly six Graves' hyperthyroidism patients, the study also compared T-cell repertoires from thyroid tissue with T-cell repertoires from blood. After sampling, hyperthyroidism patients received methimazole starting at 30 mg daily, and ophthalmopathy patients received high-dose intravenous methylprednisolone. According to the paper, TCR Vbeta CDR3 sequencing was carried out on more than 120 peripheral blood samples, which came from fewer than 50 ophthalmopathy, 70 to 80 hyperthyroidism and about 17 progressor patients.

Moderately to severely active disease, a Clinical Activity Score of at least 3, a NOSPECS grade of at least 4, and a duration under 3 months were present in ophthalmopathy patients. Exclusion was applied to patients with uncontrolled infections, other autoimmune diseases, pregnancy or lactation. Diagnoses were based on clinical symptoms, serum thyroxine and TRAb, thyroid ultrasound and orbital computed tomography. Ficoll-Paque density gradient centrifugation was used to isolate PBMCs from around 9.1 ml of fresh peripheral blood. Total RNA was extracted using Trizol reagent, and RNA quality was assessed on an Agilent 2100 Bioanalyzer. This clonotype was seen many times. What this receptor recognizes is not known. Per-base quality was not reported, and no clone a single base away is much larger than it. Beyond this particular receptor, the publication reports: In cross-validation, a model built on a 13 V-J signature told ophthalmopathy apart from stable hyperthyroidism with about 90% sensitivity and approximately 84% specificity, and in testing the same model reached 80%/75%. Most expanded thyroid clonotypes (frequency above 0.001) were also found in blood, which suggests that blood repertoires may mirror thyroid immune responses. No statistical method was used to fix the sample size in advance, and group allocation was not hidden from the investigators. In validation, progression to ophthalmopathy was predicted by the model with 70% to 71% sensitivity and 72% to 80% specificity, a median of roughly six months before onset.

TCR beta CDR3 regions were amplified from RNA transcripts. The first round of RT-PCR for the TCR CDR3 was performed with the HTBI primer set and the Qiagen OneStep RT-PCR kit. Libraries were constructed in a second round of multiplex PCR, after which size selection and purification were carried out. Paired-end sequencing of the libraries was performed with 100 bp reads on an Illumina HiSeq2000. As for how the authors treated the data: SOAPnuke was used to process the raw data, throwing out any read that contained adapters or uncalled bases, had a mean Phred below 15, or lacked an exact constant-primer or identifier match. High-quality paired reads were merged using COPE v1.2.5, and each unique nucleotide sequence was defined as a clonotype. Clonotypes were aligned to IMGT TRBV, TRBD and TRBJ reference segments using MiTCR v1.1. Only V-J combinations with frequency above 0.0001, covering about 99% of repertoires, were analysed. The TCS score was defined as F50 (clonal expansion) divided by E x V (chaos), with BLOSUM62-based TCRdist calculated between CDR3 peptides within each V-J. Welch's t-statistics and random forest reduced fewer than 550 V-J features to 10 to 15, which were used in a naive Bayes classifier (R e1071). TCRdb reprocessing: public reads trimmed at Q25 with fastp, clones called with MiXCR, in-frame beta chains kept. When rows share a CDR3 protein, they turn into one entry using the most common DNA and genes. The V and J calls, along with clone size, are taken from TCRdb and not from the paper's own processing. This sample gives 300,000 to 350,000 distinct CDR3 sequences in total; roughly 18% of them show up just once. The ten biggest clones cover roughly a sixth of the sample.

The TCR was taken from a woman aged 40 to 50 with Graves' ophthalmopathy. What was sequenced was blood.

The CDR3 sequence is CAIHSPPHNEQYF. The DNA sequence follows: TGTGCCATTCATAGCCCTCCCCACAACGAGCAGTACTTC. The rearranged segments are TRBV28 and TRBJ2-7; the D gene remains uncertain. Trimming takes 10 bases from V and 5 bases from J, and the germline ends sit 18 bases apart. Spanning cysteine to phenylalanine, the CDR3 consists of 13 amino acids. CDR3 DNA is the only sequence kept; it has 39 bases, read in frame from the first base. The germline V gene provides CDR1 MDHEN and CDR2 SYDVKM. Reference TRBV28 and TRBJ2-7 proteins supply the regions before and after the CDR3; the full variable domain is: DVKVTQSSRYLVKRTGEKVFLECVQDMDHENMFWYRQDPGLGLRLIYFSYDVKMKEKGDIPEGYSVSREKKERFSLILESASTNQTSMYLCAIHSPPHNEQYFGPGTRLTVT.